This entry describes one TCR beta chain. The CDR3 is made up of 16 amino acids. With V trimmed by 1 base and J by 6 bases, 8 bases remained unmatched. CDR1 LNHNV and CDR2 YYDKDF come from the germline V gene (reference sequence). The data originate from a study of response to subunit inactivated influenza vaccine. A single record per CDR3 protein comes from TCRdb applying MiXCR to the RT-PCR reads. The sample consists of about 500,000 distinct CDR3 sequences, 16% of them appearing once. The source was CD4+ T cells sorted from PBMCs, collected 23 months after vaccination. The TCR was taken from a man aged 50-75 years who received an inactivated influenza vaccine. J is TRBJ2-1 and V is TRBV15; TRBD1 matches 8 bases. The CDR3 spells CATSRVDRGSSNEQFF. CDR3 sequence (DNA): TGTGCCACCAGCAGAGTAGACAGGGGATCTAGCAATGAGCAGTTCTTC.